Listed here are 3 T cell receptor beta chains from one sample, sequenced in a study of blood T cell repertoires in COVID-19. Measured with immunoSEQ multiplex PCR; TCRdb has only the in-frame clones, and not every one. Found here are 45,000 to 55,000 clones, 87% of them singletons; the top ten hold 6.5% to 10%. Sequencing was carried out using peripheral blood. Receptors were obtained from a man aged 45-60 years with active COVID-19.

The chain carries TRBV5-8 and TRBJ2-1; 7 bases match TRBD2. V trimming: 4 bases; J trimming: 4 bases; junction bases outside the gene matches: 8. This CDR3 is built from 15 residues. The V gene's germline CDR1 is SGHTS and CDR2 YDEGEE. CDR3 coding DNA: TGTGCCAGCAGCCCGAGCGGGGTGGAGTACAATGAGCAGTTCTTC. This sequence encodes CASSPSGVEYNEQFF.

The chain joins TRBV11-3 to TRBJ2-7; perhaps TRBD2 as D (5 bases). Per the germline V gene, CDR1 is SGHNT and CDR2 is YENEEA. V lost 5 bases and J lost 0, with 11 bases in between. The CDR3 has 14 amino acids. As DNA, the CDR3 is TGTGCCAGCAGCCCTAGAGGGATCTCCTACGAGCAGTACTTC. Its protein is CASSPRGISYEQYF.

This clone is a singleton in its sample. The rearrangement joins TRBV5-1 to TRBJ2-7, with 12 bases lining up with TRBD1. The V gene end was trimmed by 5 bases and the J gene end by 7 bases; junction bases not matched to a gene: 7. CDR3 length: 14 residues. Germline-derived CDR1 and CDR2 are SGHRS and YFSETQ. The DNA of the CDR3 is TGCGCCAGCAGGCCGGGACAGGGGGCTGGGGAGCAGTACTTC. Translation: CASRPGQGAGEQYF.